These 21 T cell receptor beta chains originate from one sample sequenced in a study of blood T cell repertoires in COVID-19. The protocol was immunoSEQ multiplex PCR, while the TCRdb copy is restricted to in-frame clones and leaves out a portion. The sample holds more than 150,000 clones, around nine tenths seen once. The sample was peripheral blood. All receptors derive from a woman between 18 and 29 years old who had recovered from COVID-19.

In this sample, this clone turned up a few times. In DNA, the CDR3 is TGTGCCAGCAGCTTGCGGACTAGCGGGAGAGTCAGAGAGACCCAGTACTTC. Translation gives CASSLRTSGRVRETQYF. The V and J genes are TRBV7-2 and TRBJ2-5, with 13 nucleotides matching TRBD2. The V and J ends lost 3 bases and 4 bases, in that order; junction bases with no gene match: 8. CDR3 length: 17 amino acids. Germline CDR1 SGHTA, CDR2 FQGNSA.

CDR3 amino acids: CASSLGGAGGFTGELFF. The DNA for the CDR3 is TGTGCCAGCAGCTTGGGGGGCGCGGGAGGGTTCACCGGGGAGCTGTTTTTT. V gene TRBV5-4 combines with J gene TRBJ2-2, with 9 bases matching TRBD2. Germline CDR1 is SGHNT and CDR2 is YYREEE (reference sequence). J was trimmed by 4 bases and V by 0 bases; bases with no gene match: 7. The CDR3 sequence is 17 residues long.

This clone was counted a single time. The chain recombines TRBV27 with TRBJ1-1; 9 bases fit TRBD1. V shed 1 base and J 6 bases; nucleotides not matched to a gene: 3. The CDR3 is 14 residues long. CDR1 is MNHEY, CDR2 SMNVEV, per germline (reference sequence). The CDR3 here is CASSLLTGGAEAFF. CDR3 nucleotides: TGTGCCAGCAGTTTATTAACAGGGGGCGCTGAAGCTTTCTTT.

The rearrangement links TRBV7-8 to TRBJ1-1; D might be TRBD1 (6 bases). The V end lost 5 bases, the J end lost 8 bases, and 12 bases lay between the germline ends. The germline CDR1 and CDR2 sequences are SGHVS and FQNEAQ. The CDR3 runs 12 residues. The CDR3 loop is CASSGSGTEAFF. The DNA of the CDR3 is TGTGCCAGCAGCGGCTCCGGGACAGAAGCTTTCTTT. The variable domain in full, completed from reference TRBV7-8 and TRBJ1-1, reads GAGVSQSPRYKVAKRGQDVALRCDPISGHVSLFWYQQALGQGPEFLTYFQNEAQLDKSGLPSDRFFAERPEGSVSTLKIQRTQQEDSAVYLCASSGSGTEAFFGQGTRLTVV.

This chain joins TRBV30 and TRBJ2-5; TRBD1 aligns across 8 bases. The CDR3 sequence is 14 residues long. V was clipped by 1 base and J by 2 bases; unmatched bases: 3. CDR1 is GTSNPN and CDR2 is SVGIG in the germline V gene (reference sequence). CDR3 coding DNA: TGTGCCTGGAGTGGGACAGGGCATCAAGAGACCCAGTACTTC. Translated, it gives CAWSGTGHQETQYF.

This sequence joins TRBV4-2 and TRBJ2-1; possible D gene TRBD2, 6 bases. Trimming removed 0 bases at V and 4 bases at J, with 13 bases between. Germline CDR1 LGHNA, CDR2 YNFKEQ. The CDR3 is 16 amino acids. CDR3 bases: TGTGCCAGCAGCCAAGACCCAGCGGGTATTTACAATGAGCAGTTCTTC. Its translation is CASSQDPAGIYNEQFF.

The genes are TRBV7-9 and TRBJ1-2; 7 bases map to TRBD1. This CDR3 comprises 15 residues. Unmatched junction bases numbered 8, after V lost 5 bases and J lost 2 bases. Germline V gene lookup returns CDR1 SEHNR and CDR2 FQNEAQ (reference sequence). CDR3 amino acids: CASSRLGTENYGYTF. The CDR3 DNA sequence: TGTGCCAGCAGCCGATTAGGGACAGAAAACTATGGCTACACCTTC.

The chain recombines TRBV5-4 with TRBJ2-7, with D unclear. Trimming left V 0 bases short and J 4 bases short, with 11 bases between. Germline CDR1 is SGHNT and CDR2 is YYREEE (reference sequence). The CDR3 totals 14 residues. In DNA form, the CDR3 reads TGTGCCAGCAGCTTGGGACCCCGAGGATACGAGCAGTACGTC. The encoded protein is CASSLGPRGYEQYV.

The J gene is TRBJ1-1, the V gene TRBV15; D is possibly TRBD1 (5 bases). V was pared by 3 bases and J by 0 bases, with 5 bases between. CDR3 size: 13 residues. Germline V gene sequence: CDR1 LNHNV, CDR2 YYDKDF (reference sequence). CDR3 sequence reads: CATSRDMNTEAFF. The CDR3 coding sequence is TGTGCCACCAGCAGGGACATGAACACTGAAGCTTTCTTT.

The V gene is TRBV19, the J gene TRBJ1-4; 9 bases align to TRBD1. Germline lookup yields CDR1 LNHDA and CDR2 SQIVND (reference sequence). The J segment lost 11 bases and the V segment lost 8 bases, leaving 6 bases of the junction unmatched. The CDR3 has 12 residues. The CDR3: CASGTGIGKLFF. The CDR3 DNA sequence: TGTGCCAGTGGGACAGGGATCGGTAAACTGTTTTTT.

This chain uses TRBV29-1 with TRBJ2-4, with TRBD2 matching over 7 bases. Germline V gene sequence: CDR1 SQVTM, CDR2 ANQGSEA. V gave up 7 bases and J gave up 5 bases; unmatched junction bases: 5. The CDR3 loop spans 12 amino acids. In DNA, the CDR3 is TGCAGCGCCCGGGGGGAAGAAAACATTCAGTACTTC. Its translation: CSARGEENIQYF.

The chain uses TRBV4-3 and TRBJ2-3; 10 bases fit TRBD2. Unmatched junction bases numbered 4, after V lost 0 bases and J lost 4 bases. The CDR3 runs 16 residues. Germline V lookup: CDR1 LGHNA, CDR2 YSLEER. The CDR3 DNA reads TGCGCCAGCAGCCAAGATTCAAGCGGGGGGGCAGATACGCAGTATTTT. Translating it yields CASSQDSSGGADTQYF.

Here the CDR3 DNA reads TGTGCCAGCAGCGAAGGGGGGGGCCCCAACGAGCAGTTCTTC. Protein sequence: CASSEGGGPNEQFF. The rearrangement uses TRBV11-2 and TRBJ2-1, with TRBD2 as a possible D gene (7 bases). Germline assignment: CDR1 SGHAT and CDR2 FQNNGV. The CDR3 extends over 14 amino acids. Trimming removed 5 bases at V and 10 bases at J, with 18 bases between.

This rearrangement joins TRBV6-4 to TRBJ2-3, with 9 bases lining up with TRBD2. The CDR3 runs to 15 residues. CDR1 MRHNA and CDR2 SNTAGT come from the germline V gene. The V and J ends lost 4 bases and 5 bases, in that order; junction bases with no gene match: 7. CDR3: CASSVIAGDVDTQYF. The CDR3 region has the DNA TGTGCCAGCAGTGTGATAGCGGGGGATGTAGATACGCAGTATTTT.

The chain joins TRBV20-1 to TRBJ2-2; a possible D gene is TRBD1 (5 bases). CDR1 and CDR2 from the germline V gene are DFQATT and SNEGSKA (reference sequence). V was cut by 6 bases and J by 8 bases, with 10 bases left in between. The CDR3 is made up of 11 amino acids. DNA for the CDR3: TGCAGTGCGTTCAGGGTAGGGGAGCTGTTTTTT. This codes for CSAFRVGELFF.

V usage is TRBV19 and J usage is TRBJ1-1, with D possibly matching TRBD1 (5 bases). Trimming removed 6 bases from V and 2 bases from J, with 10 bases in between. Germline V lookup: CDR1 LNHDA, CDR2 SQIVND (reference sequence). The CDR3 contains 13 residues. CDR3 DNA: TGTGCCAGTAGCGACAGAATCAACACTGAAGCTTTCTTT. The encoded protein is CASSDRINTEAFF.

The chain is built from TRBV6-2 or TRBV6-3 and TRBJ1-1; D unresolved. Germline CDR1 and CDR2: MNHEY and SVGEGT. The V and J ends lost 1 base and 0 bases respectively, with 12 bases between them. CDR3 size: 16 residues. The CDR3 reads CASSYFLEAMNTEAFF. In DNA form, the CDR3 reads TGTGCCAGCAGTTACTTTCTTGAGGCTATGAACACTGAAGCTTTCTTT.

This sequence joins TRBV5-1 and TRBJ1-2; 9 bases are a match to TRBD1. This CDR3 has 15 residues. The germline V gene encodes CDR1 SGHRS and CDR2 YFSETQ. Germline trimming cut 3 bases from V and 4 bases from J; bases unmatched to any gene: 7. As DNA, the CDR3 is TGCGCCAGCAGCTCAGGGGGACAGGGAGTCTATGGCTACACCTTC. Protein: CASSSGGQGVYGYTF.

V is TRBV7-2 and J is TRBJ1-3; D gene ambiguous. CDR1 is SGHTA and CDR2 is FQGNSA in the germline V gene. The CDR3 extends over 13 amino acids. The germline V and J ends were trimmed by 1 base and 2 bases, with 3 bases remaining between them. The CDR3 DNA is TGTGCCAGCAGCTTAGAGCCTGGAAACACCATATATTTT. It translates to CASSLEPGNTIYF.

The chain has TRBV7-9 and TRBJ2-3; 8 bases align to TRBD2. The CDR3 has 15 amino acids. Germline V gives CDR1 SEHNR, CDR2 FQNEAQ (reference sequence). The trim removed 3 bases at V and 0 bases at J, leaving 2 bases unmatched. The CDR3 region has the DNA TGTGCCAGCAGCTTTTCGGGGGGGAGCACAGATACGCAGTATTTT. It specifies CASSFSGGSTDTQYF.

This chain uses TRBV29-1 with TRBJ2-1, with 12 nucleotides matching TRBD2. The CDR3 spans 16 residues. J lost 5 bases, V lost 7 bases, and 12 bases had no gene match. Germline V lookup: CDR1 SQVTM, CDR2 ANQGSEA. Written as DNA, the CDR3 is TGCAGCGACGAACGGCTAGCGGGAGGGTTCGACAATGAGCAGTTCTTC. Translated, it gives CSDERLAGGFDNEQFF.